Presented here are 24 T cell receptor beta chains from one specimen sequenced in a study of CD8 T cells in Susac syndrome. A quantity of roughly 0.5 to 1 ug RNA underwent reverse transcription using random hexamers. TCRdb re-derived calls from the immunoSEQ multiplex PCR reads in MiXCR, one entry per CDR3 protein. The repertoire holds 160,000 or so distinct CDR3 sequences, with approximately 96% as singletons. Input material: CD8+ T cells from PBMCs. All receptors come from a human donor with multiple sclerosis.

The rearrangement links TRBV7-9 to TRBJ1-5; TRBD1 is a possible D gene (5 bases). Germline V gene data show CDR1 as SEHNR and CDR2 as FQNEAQ (reference sequence). The V and J ends lost 1 base and 7 bases respectively, with 11 bases between them. CDR3 size: 14 residues. CDR3: CASSLGDHKQPQHF. DNA of the CDR3: TGTGCCAGCAGCTTAGGGGACCATAAACAGCCCCAGCATTTT.

The table lists this clonotype with a count of one. The chain links TRBV6-5 to TRBJ1-2; no reliable D call. Germline CDR1 reads MNHEY; CDR2 reads SVGAGI. The CDR3 loop spans 12 amino acids. V dropped 3 bases and J dropped 7 bases, with 9 bases sitting between them. The CDR3 region is CASSYHRGGYTF. The CDR3 DNA reads as TGTGCCAGCAGTTATCATCGAGGTGGCTACACCTTC.

V gene TRBV6-1 combines with J gene TRBJ2-7; D gene uncertain. CDR3 length equals 14 residues. With 6 bases removed from V and 0 bases from J, the gap between germline ends came to 12 bases. Germline CDR1 and CDR2: MNHNS and SASEGT. The CDR3 region is CASRAFPRSYEQYF. Written as DNA, the CDR3 is TGTGCCAGCAGGGCATTTCCTCGCTCCTACGAGCAGTACTTC.

The rearrangement links TRBV29-1 to TRBJ1-2; no reliable D call. The CDR3 consists of 15 residues. Germline V gene lookup returns CDR1 SQVTM and CDR2 ANQGSEA. Trimming pared 0 bases from V and 5 bases from J, leaving 16 bases between. This CDR3 reads CSVEDRKQLLYGYTF. Here the CDR3 DNA reads TGCAGCGTTGAAGATCGTAAACAGCTCCTATATGGCTACACCTTC.

This rearrangement joins TRBV3-1 to TRBJ2-5; D is undetermined. Trimming cost V 2 bases and J 4 bases, with 14 bases left between them. The CDR3 spans 15 residues. The germline gives CDR1 LGHDT, CDR2 YNNKEL (reference sequence). The CDR3 DNA reads as TGTGCCAGCAGCCAAACCCATGGTCTGCCAGAGACCCAGTACTTC. Amino acid sequence: CASSQTHGLPETQYF.

The CDR3 DNA sequence: TGTGCCAGCAGCCAAGATGCCGGGACATACATTGGCTACACCTTC. This translates into CASSQDAGTYIGYTF. The rearrangement uses TRBV3-1 and TRBJ1-2, with a weak D call TRBD1 (6 bases). The germline CDR1 and CDR2 sequences are LGHDT and YNNKEL (reference sequence). Trimming took off 0 bases at V and 7 bases at J, with 15 bases between the two ends. The CDR3 runs 15 residues.

V is TRBV20-1 and J is TRBJ2-1; D not certain. V was cut by 3 bases and J by 6 bases, with 9 bases left in between. In germline, CDR1 is DFQATT, CDR2 SNEGSKA (reference sequence). CDR3 size: 12 residues. CDR3 nucleotide sequence: TGCAGTGCTAGTGGGGTCCCCAATGAGCAGTTCTTC. It encodes CSASGVPNEQFF.

The chain employs TRBV7-9 and TRBJ1-2, with D possibly TRBD1 on 6 matching bases. This CDR3 has 15 residues. CDR1 and CDR2 from the germline V gene are SEHNR and FQNEAQ (reference sequence). Between the trimmed V and J ends, which lost 4 bases and 5 bases, there was a span of 17 bases. Written as DNA, the CDR3 is TGTGCCAGCAGCTCTGGGTCCGGGACAACTTATGGCTACACCTTC. Its protein product is CASSSGSGTTYGYTF.

The chain is built from TRBV20-1 and TRBJ2-1; 10 bases align to TRBD1. Germline values: CDR1 DFQATT, CDR2 SNEGSKA (reference sequence). Trimming at V came to 6 bases and at J to 8 bases, leaving 4 bases not matched to a gene. The CDR3 runs 12 residues. The CDR3: CSARGQGHEQFF. CDR3 nucleotides: TGCAGTGCGCGGGGACAGGGGCATGAGCAGTTCTTC.

The chain has TRBV12-5 and TRBJ1-1; TRBD1 matches 8 bases. This CDR3 has 14 amino acids. Trimming at V came to 7 bases and at J to 4 bases, leaving 8 bases not matched to a gene. Germline V CDR1 and CDR2: LGHNT, FRNRAP. The CDR3 nucleotides read TGTGCTAGTGCCCAGGGGGCTCGGAGCACTGAAGCTTTCTTT. The encoded protein is CASAQGARSTEAFF.

This chain links TRBV27 with TRBJ2-2; D is unclear. The CDR3 has 13 amino acids. The germline CDR1 and CDR2 sequences are MNHEY and SMNVEV (reference sequence). V lost 5 bases, J lost 7 bases, and 11 bases lay in between. In DNA, the CDR3 is TGTGCCAGCAGTGTAATCCTCCACGGGGAGCTGTTTTTT. Amino acid sequence: CASSVILHGELFF.

This clonotype was recorded a few times. The chain has TRBV4-2 and TRBJ2-3; D is unclear. The CDR3 has 13 amino acids. Germline V CDR1 and CDR2: LGHNA, YNFKEQ. Deletions cut 2 bases from V and 2 bases from J, with 5 bases between. CDR3 loop: CASSQPYTDTQYF. CDR3 DNA sequence: TGTGCCAGCAGCCAACCCTACACAGATACGCAGTATTTT.

The chain is built from TRBV7-2 and TRBJ1-6; the match to TRBD1 covers 8 bases. Germline lookup yields CDR1 SGHTA and CDR2 FQGNSA. The CDR3 extends over 17 amino acids. The trim removed 5 bases at V and 8 bases at J, leaving 14 bases unmatched. CDR3 sequence: CASSTEHDRGIYSPLHF. The CDR3, as DNA: TGTGCCAGCAGCACGGAACACGACAGGGGAATCTATTCACCCCTCCACTTT.

This sequence joins TRBV20-1 and TRBJ2-3, with a possible D match to TRBD2 (5 bases). V lost 7 bases, J lost 4 bases, and 12 bases lay in between. This CDR3 region has 12 residues. Germline CDR1 and CDR2: DFQATT and SNEGSKA (reference sequence). CDR3: CSGSDLPDTQYF. CDR3 nucleotide sequence: TGCAGTGGTAGCGACCTCCCAGATACGCAGTATTTT.

J is TRBJ2-5 and V is TRBV15; a weak D match, TRBD2 (7 bases). Per the germline V gene, CDR1 is LNHNV and CDR2 is YYDKDF (reference sequence). Trimming left V 5 bases short and J 5 bases short, with 18 bases between. This CDR3 comprises 15 residues. DNA for the CDR3: TGTGCCACCAGCGAGCTTGGGGGGGCGGGGGAGACCCAGTACTTC. It is translated as CATSELGGAGETQYF. The full variable domain, completed using reference TRBV15 and TRBJ2-5, is DAMVIQNPRYQVTQFGKPVTLSCSQTLNHNVMYWYQQKSSQAPKLLFHYYDKDFNNEADTPDNFQSRRPNTSFCFLDIRSPGLGDTAMYLCATSELGGAGETQYFGPGTRLLVL.

V and J are TRBV20-1 and TRBJ2-1; 11 bases fit TRBD2. This CDR3 comprises 16 residues. The junction had 6 bases not matched to a gene; V was cut back by 3 bases and J by 2 bases. Germline V gives CDR1 DFQATT, CDR2 SNEGSKA (reference sequence). The CDR3 DNA follows: TGCAGTGCTAGGCCGACTAGCGGGGTGACCTACAATGAGCAGTTCTTC. This sequence encodes CSARPTSGVTYNEQFF.

This chain connects TRBV2 to TRBJ2-1; 8 bases map to TRBD2. There are 15 residues in the CDR3. Germline V gene data show CDR1 as SNHLY and CDR2 as FYNNEI. V was clipped by 4 bases and J by 3 bases; unmatched bases: 5. DNA for the CDR3: TGTGCCAGCAGTGGGGGAAGCGGGAGCTACAATGAGCAGTTCTTC. Encoded protein: CASSGGSGSYNEQFF.

CDR3 protein: CASIENTEAFF. The CDR3 DNA reads as TGTGCCAGCATTGAGAACACTGAAGCTTTCTTT. The chain uses TRBV6-5 and TRBJ1-1; no clear D. This CDR3 spans 11 amino acids. From germline, CDR1 is MNHEY and CDR2 SVGAGI. The ends were cut back, 7 bases at V and 1 base at J, with 4 bases in the middle.

This clonotype was counted once. CDR3 DNA: TGCGCCAGCAGCCCCGAGATCCGGGGGCGTATGGAGACCCAGTACTTC. Protein: CASSPEIRGRMETQYF. V and J are TRBV5-1 and TRBJ2-5; D possibly matches TRBD1 or TRBD2 (6 bases each). Germline-derived CDR1 and CDR2 are SGHRS and YFSETQ. The CDR3 extends over 16 amino acids. V lost 4 bases to trimming and J lost 5 bases, with 21 bases between them.

The rearrangement uses TRBV4-1 and TRBJ2-1; D tentatively fits TRBD1 or TRBD2 (5 bases each). This CDR3 has 13 amino acids. Germline V lookup: CDR1 MGHRA, CDR2 YSYEKL. Trimming stripped 1 base from V and 8 bases from J, with 9 bases between. The CDR3 bases are TGCGCCAGCAGCCAAGTCGTGGGACATGAGCAGTTCTTC. It is translated as CASSQVVGHEQFF.

The rearrangement links TRBV9 to TRBJ2-1; no clear D gene. The ends were cut back, 4 bases at V and 9 bases at J, with 11 bases in the middle. Germline CDR1 SGDLS, CDR2 YYNGEE. This CDR3 has 12 residues. The CDR3 protein is CASSPLGSEQFF. In nucleotides, the CDR3 is TGTGCCAGCAGCCCCCTAGGATCTGAGCAGTTCTTC.

The chain employs TRBV4-1 and TRBJ2-1; D is uncertain. Germline V gene lookup returns CDR1 MGHRA and CDR2 YSYEKL. The CDR3 consists of 13 residues. V dropped 0 bases and J dropped 6 bases, with 6 bases sitting between them. The CDR3 DNA reads TGCGCCAGCAGCCAAGAGAATGGCAATGAGCAGTTCTTC. It yields the protein CASSQENGNEQFF.

The chain is built from TRBV27 and TRBJ2-7, with no clear D. Trimming took 6 bases from V and 2 from J, leaving 8 bases between them. CDR3 length: 12 amino acids. The germline V gene has CDR1 MNHEY and CDR2 SMNVEV (reference sequence). The CDR3 loop is CASRQDPYEQYF. For the CDR3, the DNA is TGTGCCAGCAGGCAGGACCCCTACGAGCAGTACTTC.

This chain uses TRBV20-1 with TRBJ2-7, with a tentative D call TRBD1 (5 bases). The CDR3 runs 13 residues. V lost 0 bases, J lost 3 bases, and 9 bases lay in between. From germline, CDR1 is DFQATT and CDR2 SNEGSKA (reference sequence). The CDR3 region is CSAREPGIYEQYF. In nucleotides, the CDR3 is TGCAGTGCTAGAGAGCCAGGGATCTACGAGCAGTACTTC.